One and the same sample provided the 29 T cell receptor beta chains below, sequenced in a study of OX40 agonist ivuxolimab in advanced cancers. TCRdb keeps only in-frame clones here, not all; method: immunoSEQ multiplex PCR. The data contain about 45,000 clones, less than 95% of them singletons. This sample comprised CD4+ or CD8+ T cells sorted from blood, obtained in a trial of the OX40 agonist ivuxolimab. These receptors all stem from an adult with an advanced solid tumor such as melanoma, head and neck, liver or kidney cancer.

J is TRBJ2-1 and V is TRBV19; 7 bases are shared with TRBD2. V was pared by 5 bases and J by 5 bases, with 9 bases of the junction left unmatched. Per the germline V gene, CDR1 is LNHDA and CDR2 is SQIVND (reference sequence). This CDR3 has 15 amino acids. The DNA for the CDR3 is TGTGCCAGTAGTTCCCCAGGACTAGTGGACAATGAGCAGTTCTTC. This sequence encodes CASSSPGLVDNEQFF.

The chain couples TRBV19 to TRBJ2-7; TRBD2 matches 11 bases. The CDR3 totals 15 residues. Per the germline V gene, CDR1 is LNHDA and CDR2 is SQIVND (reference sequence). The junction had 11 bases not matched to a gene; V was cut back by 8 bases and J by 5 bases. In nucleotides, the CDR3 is TGTGCCAGTGCCTGGGGGACTAGCGGAGGCCACGAGCAGTACTTC. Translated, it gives CASAWGTSGGHEQYF.

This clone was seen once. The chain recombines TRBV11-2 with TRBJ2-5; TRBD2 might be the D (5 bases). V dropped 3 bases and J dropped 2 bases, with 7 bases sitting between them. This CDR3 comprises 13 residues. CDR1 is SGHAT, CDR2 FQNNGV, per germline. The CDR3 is CASSFSGQETQYF. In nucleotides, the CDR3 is TGTGCCAGCAGCTTCTCGGGACAAGAGACCCAGTACTTC.

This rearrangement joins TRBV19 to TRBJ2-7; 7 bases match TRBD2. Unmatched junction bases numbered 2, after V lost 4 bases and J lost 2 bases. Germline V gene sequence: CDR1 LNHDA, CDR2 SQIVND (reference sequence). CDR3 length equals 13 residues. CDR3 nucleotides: TGTGCCAGTAGTAGCGGGAGCCCCTACGAGCAGTACTTC. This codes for CASSSGSPYEQYF.

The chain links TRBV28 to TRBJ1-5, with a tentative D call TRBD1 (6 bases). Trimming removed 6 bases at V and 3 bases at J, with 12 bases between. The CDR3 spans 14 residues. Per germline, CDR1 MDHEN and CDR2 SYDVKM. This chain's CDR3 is CASSLDRPNQPQHF. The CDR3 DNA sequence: TGTGCCAGCAGCCTTGACAGGCCCAATCAGCCCCAGCATTTT.

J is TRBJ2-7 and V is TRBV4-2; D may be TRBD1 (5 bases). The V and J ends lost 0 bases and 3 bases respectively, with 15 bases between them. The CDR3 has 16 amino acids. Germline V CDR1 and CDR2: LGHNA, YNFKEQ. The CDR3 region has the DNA TGTGCCAGCAGCCAAGAATCGGCAGGGCTTAGCTACGAGCAGTACTTC. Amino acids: CASSQESAGLSYEQYF.

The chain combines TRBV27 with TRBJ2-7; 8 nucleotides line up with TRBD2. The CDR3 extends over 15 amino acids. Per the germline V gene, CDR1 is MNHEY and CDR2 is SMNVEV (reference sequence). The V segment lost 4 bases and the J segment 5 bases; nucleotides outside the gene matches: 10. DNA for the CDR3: TGTGCCAGCAGTTCCTCACCGGGGGGGCTGGACGAGCAGTACTTC. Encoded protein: CASSSSPGGLDEQYF.

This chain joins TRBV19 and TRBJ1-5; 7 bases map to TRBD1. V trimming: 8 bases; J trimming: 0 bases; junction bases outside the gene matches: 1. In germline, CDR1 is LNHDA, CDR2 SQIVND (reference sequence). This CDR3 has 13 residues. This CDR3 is CASRDSSNQPQHF. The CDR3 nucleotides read TGTGCCAGTCGGGACAGTAGCAATCAGCCCCAGCATTTT.

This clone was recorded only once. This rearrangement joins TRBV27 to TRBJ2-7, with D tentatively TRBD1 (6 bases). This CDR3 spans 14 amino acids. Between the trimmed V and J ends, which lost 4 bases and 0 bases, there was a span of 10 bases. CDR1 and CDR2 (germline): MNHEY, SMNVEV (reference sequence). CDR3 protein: CASSWAGASYEQYF. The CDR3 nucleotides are TGTGCCAGCAGTTGGGCAGGGGCCTCCTACGAGCAGTACTTC.

The CDR3 coding sequence is TGTGCTAGTGGATCCTCAGGGGGTATCTACAATGAGCAGTTCTTC. It yields the protein CASGSSGGIYNEQFF. The V call is TRBV12-5, the J call TRBJ2-1, with 7 bases matching TRBD1. Germline loops: CDR1 LGHNT, CDR2 FRNRAP. J was trimmed by 3 bases and V by 6 bases; bases with no gene match: 8. CDR3 length equals 15 residues.

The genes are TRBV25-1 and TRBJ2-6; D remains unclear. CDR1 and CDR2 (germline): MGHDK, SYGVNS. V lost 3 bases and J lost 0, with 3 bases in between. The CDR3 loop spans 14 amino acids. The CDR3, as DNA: TGTGCCAGCAGTGATCGCTCTGGGGCCAACGTCCTGACTTTC. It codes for CASSDRSGANVLTF.

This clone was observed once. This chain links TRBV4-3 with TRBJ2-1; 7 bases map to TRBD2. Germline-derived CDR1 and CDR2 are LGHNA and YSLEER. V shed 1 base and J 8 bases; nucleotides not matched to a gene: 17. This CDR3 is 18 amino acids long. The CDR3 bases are TGCGCCAGCAGCCAAGCTCCCTTAAGCGGGACCCTCCTCGATGAGCAGTTCTTC. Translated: CASSQAPLSGTLLDEQFF.

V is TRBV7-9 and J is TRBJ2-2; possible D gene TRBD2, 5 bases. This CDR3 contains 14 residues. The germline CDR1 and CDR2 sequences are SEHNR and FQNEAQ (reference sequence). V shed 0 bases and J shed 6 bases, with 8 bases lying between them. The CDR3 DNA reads TGTGCCAGCAGCTTAGCTGGCGGGCCCGGGGAGCTGTTTTTT. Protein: CASSLAGGPGELFF.

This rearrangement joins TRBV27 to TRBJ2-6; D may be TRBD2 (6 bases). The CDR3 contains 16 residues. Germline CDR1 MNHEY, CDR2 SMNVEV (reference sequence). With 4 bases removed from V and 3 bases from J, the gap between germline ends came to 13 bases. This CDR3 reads CASSSLGGGGANVLTF. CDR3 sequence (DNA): TGTGCCAGCAGTTCGCTGGGGGGAGGTGGGGCCAACGTCCTGACTTTC.

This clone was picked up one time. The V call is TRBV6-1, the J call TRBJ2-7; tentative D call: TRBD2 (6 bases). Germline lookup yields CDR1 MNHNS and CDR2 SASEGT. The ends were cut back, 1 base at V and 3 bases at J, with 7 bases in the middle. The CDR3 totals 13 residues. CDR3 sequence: CASSEGLDYEQYF. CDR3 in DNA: TGTGCCAGCAGTGAAGGACTAGACTACGAGCAGTACTTC.

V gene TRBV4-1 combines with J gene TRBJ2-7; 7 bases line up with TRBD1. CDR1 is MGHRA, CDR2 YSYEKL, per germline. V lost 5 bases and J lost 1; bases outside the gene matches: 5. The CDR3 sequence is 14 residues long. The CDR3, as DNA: TGCGCCAGCAGCAGCCGGGACAGTTCCTACGAGCAGTACTTC. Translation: CASSSRDSSYEQYF.

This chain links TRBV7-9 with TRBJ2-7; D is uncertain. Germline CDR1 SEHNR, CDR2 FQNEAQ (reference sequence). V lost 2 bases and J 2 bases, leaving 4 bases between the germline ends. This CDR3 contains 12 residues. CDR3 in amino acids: CASSLTAYEQYF. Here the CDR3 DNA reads TGTGCCAGCAGCTTAACTGCCTACGAGCAGTACTTC.

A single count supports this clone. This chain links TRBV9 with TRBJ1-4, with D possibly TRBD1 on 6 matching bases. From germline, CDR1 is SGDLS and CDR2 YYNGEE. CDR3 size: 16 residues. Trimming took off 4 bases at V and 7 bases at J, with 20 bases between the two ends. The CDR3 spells CASSQYGGAVSEKLFF. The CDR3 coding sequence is TGTGCCAGCAGCCAATATGGGGGGGCAGTTAGTGAAAAACTGTTTTTT.

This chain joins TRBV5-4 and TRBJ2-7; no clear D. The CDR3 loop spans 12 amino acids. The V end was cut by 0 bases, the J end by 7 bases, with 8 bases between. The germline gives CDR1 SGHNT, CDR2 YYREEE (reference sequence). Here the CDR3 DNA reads TGTGCCAGCAGCTTGGAAGGGTGGGAGCAGTACTTC. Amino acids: CASSLEGWEQYF.

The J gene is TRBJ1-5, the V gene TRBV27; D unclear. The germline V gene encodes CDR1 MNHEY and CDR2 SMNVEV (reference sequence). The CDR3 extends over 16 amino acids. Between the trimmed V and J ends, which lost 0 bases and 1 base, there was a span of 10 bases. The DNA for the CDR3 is TGTGCCAGCAGTTTATCGGGAGGGTTGAGCAATCAGCCCCAGCATTTT. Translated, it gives CASSLSGGLSNQPQHF.

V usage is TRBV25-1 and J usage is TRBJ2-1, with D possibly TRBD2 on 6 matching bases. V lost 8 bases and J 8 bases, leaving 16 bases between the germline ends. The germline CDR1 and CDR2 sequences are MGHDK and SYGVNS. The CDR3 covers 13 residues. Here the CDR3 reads CASHQTSFDEQFF. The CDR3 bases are TGTGCCAGCCACCAGACTAGTTTCGATGAGCAGTTCTTC. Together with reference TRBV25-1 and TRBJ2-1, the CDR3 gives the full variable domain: EADIYQTPRYLVIGTGKKITLECSQTMGHDKMYWYQQDPGMELHLIHYSYGVNSTEKGDLSSESTVSRIRTEHFPLTLESARPSHTSQYLCASHQTSFDEQFFGPGTRLTVL.

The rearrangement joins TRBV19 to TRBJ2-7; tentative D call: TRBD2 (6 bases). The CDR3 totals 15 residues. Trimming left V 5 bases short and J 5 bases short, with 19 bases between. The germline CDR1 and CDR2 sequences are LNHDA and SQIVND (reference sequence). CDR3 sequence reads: CASSPQWGPGDEQYF. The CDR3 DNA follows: TGTGCCAGTAGTCCGCAGTGGGGTCCGGGGGACGAGCAGTACTTC.

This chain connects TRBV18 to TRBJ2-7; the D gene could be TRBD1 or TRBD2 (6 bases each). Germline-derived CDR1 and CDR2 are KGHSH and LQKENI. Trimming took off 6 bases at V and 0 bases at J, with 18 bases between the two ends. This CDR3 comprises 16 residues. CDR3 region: CASSPPGGPNSYEQYF. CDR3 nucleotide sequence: TGTGCCAGCTCTCCTCCTGGGGGGCCTAACTCCTACGAGCAGTACTTC.

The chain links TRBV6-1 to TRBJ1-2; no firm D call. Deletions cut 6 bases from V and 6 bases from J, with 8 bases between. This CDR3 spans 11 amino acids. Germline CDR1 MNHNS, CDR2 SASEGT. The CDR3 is CASSRGHGYTF. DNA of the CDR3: TGTGCCAGCAGCCGCGGGCATGGCTACACCTTC.

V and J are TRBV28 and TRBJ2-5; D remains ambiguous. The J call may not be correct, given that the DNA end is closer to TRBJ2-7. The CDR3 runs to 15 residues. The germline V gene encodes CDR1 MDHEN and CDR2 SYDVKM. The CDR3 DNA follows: TGTGCCAGCAGTTACCGAGGAATTACCCTCTACGAGCAGTACTTC. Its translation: CASSYRGITLYEQYF.

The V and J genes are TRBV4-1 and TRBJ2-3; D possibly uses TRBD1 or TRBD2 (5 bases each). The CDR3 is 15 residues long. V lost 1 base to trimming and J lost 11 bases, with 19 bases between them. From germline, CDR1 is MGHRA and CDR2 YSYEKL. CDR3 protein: CASSQGDLDRRGQYF. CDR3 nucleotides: TGCGCCAGCAGCCAAGGGGACCTGGATCGAAGAGGGCAGTATTTT.

In DNA form, the CDR3 reads TGTGCCAGCAGCCAAGTGGGGGGGGAGAACACTGAAGCTTTCTTT. It is translated as CASSQVGGENTEAFF. V usage is TRBV4-2 and J usage is TRBJ1-1, with D maybe TRBD1 (5 bases). The V and J ends lost 1 base and 1 base respectively, with 10 bases between them. The CDR3 length is 15 residues. CDR1 is LGHNA, CDR2 YNFKEQ, per germline.

The CDR3 spells CASSLAGGDLYEQYF. The CDR3, as DNA: TGCGCCAGCAGCTTGGCTGGCGGGGACCTCTACGAGCAGTACTTC. The gene calls are TRBV5-1 and TRBJ2-7, with D maybe TRBD2 (6 bases). Germline V gene sequence: CDR1 SGHRS, CDR2 YFSETQ. Trimming stripped 0 bases from V and 3 bases from J, with 13 bases between. This CDR3 contains 15 residues.

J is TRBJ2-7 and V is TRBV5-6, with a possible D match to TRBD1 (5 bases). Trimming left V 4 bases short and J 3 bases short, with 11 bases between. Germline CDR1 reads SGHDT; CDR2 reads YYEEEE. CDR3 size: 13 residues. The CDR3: CASSKTDYYEQYF. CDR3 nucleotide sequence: TGTGCCAGCAGCAAGACAGATTACTACGAGCAGTACTTC.